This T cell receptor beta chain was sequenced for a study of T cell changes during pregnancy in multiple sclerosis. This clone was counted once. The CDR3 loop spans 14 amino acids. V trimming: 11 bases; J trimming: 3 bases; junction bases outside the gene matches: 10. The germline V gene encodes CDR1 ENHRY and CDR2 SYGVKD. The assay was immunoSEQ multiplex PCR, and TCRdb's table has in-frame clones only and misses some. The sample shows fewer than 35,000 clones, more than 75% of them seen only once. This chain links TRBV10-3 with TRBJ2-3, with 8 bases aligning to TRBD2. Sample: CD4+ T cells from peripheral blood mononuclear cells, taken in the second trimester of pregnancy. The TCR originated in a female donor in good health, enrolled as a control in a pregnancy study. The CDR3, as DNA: TGTGCCTCCCGGGGGGGGGCGGAGACAGATACGCAGTATTTT. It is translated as CASRGGAETDTQYF.